Listed here is a single TCR beta chain. This sample is part of a study of cytomegalovirus exposure and HLA in healthy donors. Looking at the study overall: HLA-typed donors contributed 80 million to 85 million unique TCRs, which were held in an early data release.

Trimming removed 1 base from V and 8 bases from J; junction bases left unmatched: 5. The CDR3 loop spans 15 amino acids. Germline loops: CDR1 MGHRA, CDR2 YSYEKL. PCR employed 60 Vbeta and 13 Jbeta primers. Clones were read by immunoSEQ multiplex PCR, and TCRdb kept only the in-frame ones, dropping some. The sample consists of 150,000 or so clones, 77% of them appearing once. The receptor was derived from a male donor in good health and CMV-seropositive. Sequences were obtained from PBMCs. The genes are TRBV4-1 and TRBJ1-4; 9 bases agree with TRBD1. The CDR3 DNA reads as TGCGCCAGCAGCCAAGTCGGGACAGGGCCAGAAAAACTGTTTTTT. This sequence encodes CASSQVGTGPEKLFF.